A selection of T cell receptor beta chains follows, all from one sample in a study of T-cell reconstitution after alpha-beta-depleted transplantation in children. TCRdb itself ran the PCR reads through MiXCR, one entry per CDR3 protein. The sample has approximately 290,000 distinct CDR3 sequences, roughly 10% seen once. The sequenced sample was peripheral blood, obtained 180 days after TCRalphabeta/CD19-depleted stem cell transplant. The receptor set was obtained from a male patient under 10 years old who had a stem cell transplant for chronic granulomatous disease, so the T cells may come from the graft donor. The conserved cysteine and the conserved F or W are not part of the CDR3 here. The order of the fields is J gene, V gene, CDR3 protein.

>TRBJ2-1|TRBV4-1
ASSQDWSSHRGSYNEQF
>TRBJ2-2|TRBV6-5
ASSWDSISTGELF
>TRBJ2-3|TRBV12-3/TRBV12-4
ASSLALPGPATDTQY
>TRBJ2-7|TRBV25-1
ASSEMGRKLAGRLH
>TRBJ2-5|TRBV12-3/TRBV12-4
ASSPKWEETQY
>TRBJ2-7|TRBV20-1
CARDLGEGARVYEQY
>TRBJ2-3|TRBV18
ASSPKREFDTQY
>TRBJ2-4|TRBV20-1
SARKNQGGNIQY
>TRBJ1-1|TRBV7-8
ASSRRQGNTEAF
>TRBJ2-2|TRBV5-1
ASSLALAGGINTGELF
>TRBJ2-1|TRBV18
ASSRALAGGGNEQF
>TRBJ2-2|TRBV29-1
SVGIGNTGELF
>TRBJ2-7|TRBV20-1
SASGTGTYEQY